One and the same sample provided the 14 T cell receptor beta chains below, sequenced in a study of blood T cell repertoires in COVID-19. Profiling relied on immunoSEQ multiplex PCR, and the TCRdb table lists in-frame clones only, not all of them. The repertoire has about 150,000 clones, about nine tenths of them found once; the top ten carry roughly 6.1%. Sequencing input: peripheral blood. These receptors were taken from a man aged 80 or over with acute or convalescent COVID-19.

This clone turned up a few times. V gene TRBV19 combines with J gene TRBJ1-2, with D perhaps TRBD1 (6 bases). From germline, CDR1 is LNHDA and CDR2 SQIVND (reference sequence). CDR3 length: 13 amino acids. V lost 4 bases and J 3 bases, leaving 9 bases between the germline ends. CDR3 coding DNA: TGTGCCAGTAGTACCGGACAGTACTATGGCTACACCTTC. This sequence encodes CASSTGQYYGYTF.

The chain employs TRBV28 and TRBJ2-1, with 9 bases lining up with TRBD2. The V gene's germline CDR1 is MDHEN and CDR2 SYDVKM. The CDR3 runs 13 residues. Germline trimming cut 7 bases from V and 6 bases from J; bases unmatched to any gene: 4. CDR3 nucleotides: TGTGCCAGCAAGGGGACTAGCAGCAATGAGCAGTTCTTC. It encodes CASKGTSSNEQFF.

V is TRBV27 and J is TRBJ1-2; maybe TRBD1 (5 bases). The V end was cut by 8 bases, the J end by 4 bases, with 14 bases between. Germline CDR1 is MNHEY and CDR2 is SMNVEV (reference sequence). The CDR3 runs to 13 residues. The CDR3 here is CASGFRGSYGYTF. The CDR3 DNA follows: TGTGCCAGCGGATTTCGGGGGAGCTATGGCTACACCTTC.

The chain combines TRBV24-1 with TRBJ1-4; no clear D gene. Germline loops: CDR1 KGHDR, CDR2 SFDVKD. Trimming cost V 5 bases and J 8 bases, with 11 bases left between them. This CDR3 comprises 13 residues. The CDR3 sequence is CATSGSGSEKLFF. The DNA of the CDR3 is TGTGCCACCAGTGGGTCGGGGTCGGAAAAACTGTTTTTT.

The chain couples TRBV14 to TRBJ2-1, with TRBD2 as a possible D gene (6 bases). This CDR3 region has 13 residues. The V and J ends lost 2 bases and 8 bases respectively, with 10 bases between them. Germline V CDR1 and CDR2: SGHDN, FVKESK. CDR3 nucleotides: TGTGCCAGCAGCCAACAAGGAGGGGATGAGCAGTTCTTC. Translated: CASSQQGGDEQFF. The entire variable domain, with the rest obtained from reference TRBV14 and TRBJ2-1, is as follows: EAGVTQFPSHSVIEKGQTVTLRCDPISGHDNLYWYRRVMGKEIKFLLHFVKESKQDESGMPNNRFLAERTGGTYSTLKVQPAELEDSGVYFCASSQQGGDEQFFGPGTRLTVL.

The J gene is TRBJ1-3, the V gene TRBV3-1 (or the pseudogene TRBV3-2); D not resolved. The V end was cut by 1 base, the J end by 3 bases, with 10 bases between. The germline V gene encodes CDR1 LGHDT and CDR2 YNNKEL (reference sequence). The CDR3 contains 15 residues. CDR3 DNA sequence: TGTGCCAGCAGCCAAGTCTCGGGGAATGGAAACACCATATATTTT. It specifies CASSQVSGNGNTIYF.

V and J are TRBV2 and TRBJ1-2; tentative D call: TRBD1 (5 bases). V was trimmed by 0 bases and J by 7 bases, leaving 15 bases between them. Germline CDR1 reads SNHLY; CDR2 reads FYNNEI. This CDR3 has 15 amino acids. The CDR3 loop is CASSEARGRLGGYTF. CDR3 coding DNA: TGTGCCAGCAGTGAAGCGCGGGGCCGCCTGGGTGGCTACACCTTC.

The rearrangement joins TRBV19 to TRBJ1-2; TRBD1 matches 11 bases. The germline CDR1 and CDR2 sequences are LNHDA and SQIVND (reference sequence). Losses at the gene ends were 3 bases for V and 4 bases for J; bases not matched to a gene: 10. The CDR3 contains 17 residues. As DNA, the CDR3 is TGTGCCAGTAGTATGGCCGCCCCGGGACAGGGGGGCTATGGCTACACCTTC. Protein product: CASSMAAPGQGGYGYTF.

This CDR3 reads CASSAQQGGYGYTF. DNA of the CDR3: TGTGCCAGCAGCGCCCAACAGGGTGGATATGGCTACACCTTC. The chain uses TRBV7-9 and TRBJ1-2; the D gene is possibly TRBD1 (6 bases). The germline V and J ends were trimmed by 5 bases and 5 bases, with 15 bases remaining between them. Germline-derived CDR1 and CDR2 are SEHNR and FQNEAQ (reference sequence). This CDR3 is built from 14 residues.

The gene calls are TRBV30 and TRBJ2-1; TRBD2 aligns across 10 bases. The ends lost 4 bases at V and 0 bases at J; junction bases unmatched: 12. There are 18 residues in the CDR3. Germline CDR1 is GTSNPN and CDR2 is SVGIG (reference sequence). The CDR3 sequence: CAWIRDGASGSSYNEQFF. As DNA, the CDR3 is TGTGCCTGGATAAGGGACGGGGCTAGCGGGAGCTCCTACAATGAGCAGTTCTTC.

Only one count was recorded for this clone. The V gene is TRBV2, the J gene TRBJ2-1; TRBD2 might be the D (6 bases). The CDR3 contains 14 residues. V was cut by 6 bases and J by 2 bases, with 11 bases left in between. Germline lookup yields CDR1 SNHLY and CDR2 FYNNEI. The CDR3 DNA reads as TGTGCCAGCAGGAGGGCGGGGACCTACAATGAGCAGTTCTTC. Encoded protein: CASRRAGTYNEQFF. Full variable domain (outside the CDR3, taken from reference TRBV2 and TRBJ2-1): EPEVTQTPSHQVTQMGQEVILRCVPISNHLYFYWYRQILGQKVEFLVSFYNNEISEKSEIFDDQFSVERPDGSNFTLKIRSTKLEDSAMYFCASRRAGTYNEQFFGPGTRLTVL.

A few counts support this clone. The CDR3 DNA reads as TGTGCCAGCAGTGACAACTATGCTAGCGGGAGAAGGGCCGGGGAGCTGTTTTTT. Encoded protein: CASSDNYASGRRAGELFF. This rearrangement joins TRBV6-1 to TRBJ2-2, with 10 bases matching TRBD2. The CDR3 spans 18 residues. With 3 bases clipped from V and 6 bases from J, the junction kept 13 bases outside the gene matches. Per germline, CDR1 MNHNS and CDR2 SASEGT.

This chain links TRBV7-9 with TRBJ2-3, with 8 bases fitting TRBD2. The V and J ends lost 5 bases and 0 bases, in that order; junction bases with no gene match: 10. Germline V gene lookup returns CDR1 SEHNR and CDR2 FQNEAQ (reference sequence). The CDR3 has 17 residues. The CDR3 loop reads CASSPTLLAASTDTQYF. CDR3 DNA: TGTGCCAGCAGCCCCACACTACTAGCGGCTAGCACAGATACGCAGTATTTT.

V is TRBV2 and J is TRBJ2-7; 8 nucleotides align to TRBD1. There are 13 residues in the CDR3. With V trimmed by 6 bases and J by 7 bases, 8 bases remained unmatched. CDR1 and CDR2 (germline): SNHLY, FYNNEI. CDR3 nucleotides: TGTGCCAGCAGCCGGGACAGGCCGTCTGAGCAGTACTTC. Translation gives CASSRDRPSEQYF.